A selection of T cell receptor beta chains follows, all from one sample in a study of cytomegalovirus exposure and HLA in healthy donors. Produced via immunoSEQ multiplex PCR; TCRdb's table is partial and in-frame only. Here the sample spans 120,000 or so clones, more than 80% being singletons. The sequencing sample was made of PBMCs. All receptors come from a middle-aged man in good health and CMV-seronegative. CDR3s include the opening cysteine and the closing phenylalanine or tryptophan. The order of the fields is J gene, V gene, clone size, D gene, CDR3 DNA, CDR3 protein. D genes are given only for firm matches. Size tells how often a clone was seen (once, few, many) or the class of an expanded clone, and some rows leave it out.

TRBJ2-1 TRBV27 . . TGTGCCAGCAGTTTACAGGGCAGGGCCCCCTACAATGAGCAGTTCTTC CASSLQGRAPYNEQFF
TRBJ2-7 TRBV5-1 . TRBD1 TGCGCCAGCAGCCCCAGGGGGTTACCCTACGAGCAGTACTTC CASSPRGLPYEQYF
TRBJ1-6 TRBV5-6 . . TGTGCCAGCAGCTTGGCCGGACTCTTCTATAATTCACCCCTCCACTTT CASSLAGLFYNSPLHF
TRBJ2-7 TRBV28 . TRBD2 TGTGCCAGCAGTCTCGGGACTAGCGGGAGGGCCCTCGAGCAGTACTTC CASSLGTSGRALEQYF
TRBJ2-7 TRBV5-4 once TRBD1 TGTGCCAGCAGTGGAACGACAGGGGCTTCCTACGAGCAGTACTTC CASSGTTGASYEQYF
TRBJ1-3 TRBV15 . . TGTGCCACCAGCAGAGGATTGGGGCAGAGCAGCTCTGGAAACACCATATATTTT CATSRGLGQSSSGNTIYF
TRBJ1-1 TRBV28 . . TGTGCCAGCACCGAGGGGGGGCGAGGGACTGAAGCTTTCTTT CASTEGGRGTEAFF
TRBJ1-5 TRBV28 . . TGTGCCAGCTCAAAGCCAGGGTGGGATGGTCAGCCCCAGCATTTT CASSKPGWDGQPQHF
TRBJ1-4 TRBV7-9 . . TGTGCCAGCAGCCCGTCTACAGGGCGCGTTGCAACTAATGAAAAACTGTTTTTT CASSPSTGRVATNEKLFF
TRBJ1-1 TRBV5-4 few TRBD1 TGTGCCAGCAGCGAAAGCCGGGACAGCTCTGAAGCTTTCTTT CASSESRDSSEAFF
TRBJ2-7 TRBV4-2 . TRBD2 TGTGCCAGCAGCCAAGAAGGGGCTAGCGGGAACGAGCAGTACTTC CASSQEGASGNEQYF
TRBJ1-4 TRBV7-9 . TRBD1 TGTGCCAGCAGCTCCGCCGCGGGACAGGTTAGAGAAAAACTGTTTTTT CASSSAAGQVREKLFF
TRBJ2-4 TRBV11-2 few . TGTGCCAGCAGCTTAGGTGGAGGTCGGGGTTTGTCCAAAAACATTCAGTACTTC CASSLGGGRGLSKNIQYF
TRBJ2-5 TRBV11-2 . . TGTGCCAGCAGCTTAGACGGGGGGCACGAAGAGACCCAGTACTTC CASSLDGGHEETQYF
TRBJ1-4 TRBV6-5 . . TGTGCCAGCAGACAGGGATCTGAAAAACTGTTTTTT CASRQGSEKLFF
TRBJ1-5 TRBV30 . . TGTGCCTGGAGTGGTAATTCAGGGTACAATCAGCCCCAGCATTTT CAWSGNSGYNQPQHF
TRBJ2-3 TRBV30 . TRBD2 TGTGCCTGGGGACTAGCGGGAGGGGATACGCAGTATTTT CAWGLAGGDTQYF
TRBJ2-2 TRBV18 . . TGTGCCAGCTCACCACGGCGCGGGGATCAGAACACCGGGGAGCTGTTTTTT CASSPRRGDQNTGELFF
TRBJ2-3 TRBV7-2 . . TGTGCCAGCAGCTTAGGGCTAGCCGTAGATACGCAGTATTTT CASSLGLAVDTQYF
TRBJ1-1 TRBV29-1 . . TGCAGCGTTGCCTACAGGGCGAACACTGAAGCTTTCTTT CSVAYRANTEAFF
TRBJ2-3 TRBV5-8 . . TGTGCCAGCAGCCCCCGGTCGGGGGGCGGGACAGATACGCAGTATTTT CASSPRSGGGTDTQYF
TRBJ1-2 TRBV30 . TRBD1 TGTGCCTGGAGTAGGACAGGTAGGGGCGGCTACACCTTC CAWSRTGRGGYTF
TRBJ2-6 TRBV5-1 . TRBD1 TGCGCCAGCAGCCGGGACAGGGGAACATCCCTCTCTGGGGCCAACGTCCTGACTTTC CASSRDRGTSLSGANVLTF
TRBJ2-2 TRBV5-1 . TRBD1 TGCGCCAGCAGCCGGACAGGGGGCGACACCGGGGAGCTGTTTTTT CASSRTGGDTGELFF
TRBJ2-1 TRBV7-9 . TRBD2 TGTGCCAGCAGCTTAACAGCGGGAGGTATAGATGAGCAGTTCTTC CASSLTAGGIDEQFF
TRBJ1-5 TRBV2 . . TGTGCCAGCAGTGTACAGCCGGGGGATCAGCCCCAGCATTTT CASSVQPGDQPQHF
TRBJ2-2 TRBV10-3 . . TGTGCCATCAGCTATGACAGGTCCCCGAACACCGGGGAGCTGTTTTTT CAISYDRSPNTGELFF
TRBJ2-5 TRBV6-1 . TRBD1 TGTGCCAGCAGTGGTGGACAGGGGGGACAAGAGACCCAGTACTTC CASSGGQGGQETQYF
TRBJ2-5 TRBV27 . TRBD2 TGTGCCAGCAGTCCGACGGGACTACGAGAGACCCAGTACTTC CASSPTGLRETQYF
TRBJ1-1 TRBV6-1 few . TGTGCCAGCAGTGGGGCGGGGGGAAAATACACTGAAGCTTTCTTT CASSGAGGKYTEAFF
TRBJ2-7 TRBV15 . TRBD2 TGTGCCACCAGCAGAGTAGCGGGGTACGAGCAGTACTTC CATSRVAGYEQYF
TRBJ2-5 TRBV5-1 once . TGCGCCAGCAGCTTGGGACAGCTACAAGAGACCCAGTACTTC CASSLGQLQETQYF
TRBJ2-3 TRBV5-1 . . TGCGCCAGCAGCTTGGACCGACTAGGGGCAGATACGCAGTATTTT CASSLDRLGADTQYF
TRBJ2-1 TRBV11-1 . TRBD2 TGTGCCAGCAGCTTAACTAGCGGGGAGTACAATGAGCAGTTCTTC CASSLTSGEYNEQFF
TRBJ2-5 TRBV6-1 . . TGTGCCACGACGACAGACGCGAGGACCCAGTACTTC CATTTDARTQYF
TRBJ2-1 TRBV28 . . TGTGCCAGCAGTTTGCGGCAGACCTCCTACAATGAGCAGTTCTTC CASSLRQTSYNEQFF
TRBJ1-5 TRBV28 . . TGTGCCAGCAGTTTTCCAGATAGCAATCAGCCCCAGCATTTT CASSFPDSNQPQHF
TRBJ2-2 TRBV2 . TRBD2 TGTGCCAGCAGTGGGACTAGCGGCGGCACCGGGGAGCTGTTTTTT CASSGTSGGTGELFF
TRBJ1-3 TRBV30 . . TGTGCCTGGAGCCTGGCCCAGTCCTCTGGAAACACCATATATTTT CAWSLAQSSGNTIYF
TRBJ1-4 TRBV7-9 . . TGTGCCAGCAGCTTAGAAACAGGCGAAAAACTGTTTTTT CASSLETGEKLFF
TRBJ1-5 TRBV7-9 . . TGTGCCAGCAGCTTTTACTCGGGGGTTGTAGACAGCAATCAGCCCCAGCATTTT CASSFYSGVVDSNQPQHF
TRBJ2-7 TRBV5-1 . TRBD1 TGCGCCAGCAGCTTGGAGGGACAGAGAAACACCTTTCTACCAGAGCAGTACTTC CASSLEGQRNTFLPEQYF
TRBJ2-5 TRBV14 . . TGTGCCAGCAGCTGGAGCACCCCCCCCGAGACCCAGTACTTC CASSWSTPPETQYF
TRBJ2-7 TRBV6-5 . TRBD2 TGTGCCAGCAGTTACACTAGCGCCTACGAGCAGTACTTC CASSYTSAYEQYF
TRBJ1-5 TRBV19 . TRBD1 TGTGCCAGTAGCCTTACCCCGGGACAGGAGGATTTTTGGAGCAATCAGCCCCAGCATTTT CASSLTPGQEDFWSNQPQHF
TRBJ2-3 TRBV9 . TRBD2 TGTGCCAGCAGCGGGCGAACGGGAGGTCTAGGAGATACGCAGTATTTT CASSGRTGGLGDTQYF
TRBJ1-4 TRBV2 few . TGTGCCAGCCGAGGGGGAGGGCTGGCTAATGAAAAACTGTTTTTT CASRGGGLANEKLFF
TRBJ1-1 TRBV5-1 . TRBD1 TGCGCCAGCAGCCCGGGACAGCCGAACACTGAAGCTTTCTTT CASSPGQPNTEAFF
TRBJ1-2 TRBV7-9 . . TGTGCCAGCAGCTTAGAGGGGTGGGCCTATGGCTACACCTTC CASSLEGWAYGYTF